This is a list of T cell receptor beta chains from one sample in a study of PD-1 blockade in classical Hodgkin lymphoma. Here immunoSEQ multiplex PCR was the method, and the copy in TCRdb shows in-frame clones only, minus some. The sample shows under 60,000 clones, over 60% of them seen only once. The sequencing here drew on peripheral blood mononuclear cells (PBMCs), taken before the second cycle of nivolumab. These receptors were obtained from a human donor with classical Hodgkin lymphoma. The CDR3 runs from the conserved cysteine through the conserved F or W. The D gene is left open where the match is weak. Only some rows state a clone size, as once, few, many or a class for expanded clones.

d_call: .
cdr3_length: 14
clone_size: once
v_call: TRBV7-2
j_call: TRBJ2-7
cdr3_nt: TGTGCCAGCAGCTTAGCGCCCGGCAGATACGAGCAGTACTTC
cdr3_aa: CASSLAPGRYEQYF

d_call: .
cdr3_length: 14
clone_size: .
v_call: TRBV7-2
j_call: TRBJ1-1
cdr3_nt: TGTGCCAGCAGCTTACTGGGAAGGGAAACTGAAGCTTTCTTT
cdr3_aa: CASSLLGRETEAFF

d_call: .
cdr3_length: 12
clone_size: .
v_call: TRBV19
j_call: TRBJ1-5
cdr3_nt: TGTGCCAGTAGTATAACCAATCAGCCCCAGCATTTT
cdr3_aa: CASSITNQPQHF

d_call: .
cdr3_length: 17
clone_size: once
v_call: TRBV18
j_call: TRBJ2-2
cdr3_nt: TGTGCCAGCTCACCACTCATAATACAGGGCCTTACCGGGGAGCTGTTTTTT
cdr3_aa: CASSPLIIQGLTGELFF

d_call: TRBD1
cdr3_length: 16
clone_size: .
v_call: TRBV28
j_call: TRBJ2-5
cdr3_nt: TGTGCCAGCAGTTTAGGGACAGGAGCTATCGGAGAGACCCAGTACTTC
cdr3_aa: CASSLGTGAIGETQYF

d_call: TRBD2
cdr3_length: 16
clone_size: once
v_call: TRBV11-2
j_call: TRBJ2-2
cdr3_nt: TGTGCCAGCAGCTTAAAACTAGCGGCGAACACCGGGGAGCTGTTTTTT
cdr3_aa: CASSLKLAANTGELFF

d_call: TRBD2
cdr3_length: 15
clone_size: .
v_call: TRBV19
j_call: TRBJ2-2
cdr3_nt: TGTGCCAGTAGTATAAAGTCGGGAGGCACCGGGGAGCTGTTTTTT
cdr3_aa: CASSIKSGGTGELFF

d_call: .
cdr3_length: 15
clone_size: once
v_call: TRBV15
j_call: TRBJ2-7
cdr3_nt: TGTGCCACCAGCGGCGGAGGTCGGGAGCAGTACGAGCAGTACTTC
cdr3_aa: CATSGGGREQYEQYF

d_call: .
cdr3_length: 13
clone_size: .
v_call: TRBV6-1
j_call: TRBJ2-5
cdr3_nt: TGTGCCAGCAGTGTGGGGGGAGGAGAGACCCAGTACTTC
cdr3_aa: CASSVGGGETQYF

d_call: .
cdr3_length: 15
clone_size: .
v_call: TRBV7-2
j_call: TRBJ2-7
cdr3_nt: TGTGCCAGCAGCTTGGCAGGAGTACCACCCTACGAGCAGTACTTC
cdr3_aa: CASSLAGVPPYEQYF

d_call: TRBD1
cdr3_length: 15
clone_size: .
v_call: TRBV19
j_call: TRBJ2-1
cdr3_nt: TGTGCCAGTAGTTCTCGGACAGGAGCGGTCAATGAGCAGTTCTTC
cdr3_aa: CASSSRTGAVNEQFF

d_call: TRBD2
cdr3_length: 12
clone_size: .
v_call: TRBV2
j_call: TRBJ2-1
cdr3_nt: TGTGCCAGCAGCGCAACTAGCGGGAGGAACCTCTTC
cdr3_aa: CASSATSGRNLF

d_call: .
cdr3_length: 18
clone_size: .
v_call: TRBV7-2
j_call: TRBJ2-7
cdr3_nt: TGTGCCAGCAGTTTAAAACTAACCCATTATAGCGGTCTGTACGAGCAGTACTTC
cdr3_aa: CASSLKLTHYSGLYEQYF

d_call: .
cdr3_length: 14
clone_size: .
v_call: TRBV27
j_call: TRBJ2-7
cdr3_nt: TGTGCCAGCAGTCCAAGGACAATCCCCTACGAGCAGTACTTC
cdr3_aa: CASSPRTIPYEQYF

d_call: .
cdr3_length: 15
clone_size: few
v_call: TRBV11-2
j_call: TRBJ2-7
cdr3_nt: TGTGCCAGCAGCTTAGGGCGGGGCCCTCCCTACGAGCAGTACTTC
cdr3_aa: CASSLGRGPPYEQYF

d_call: .
cdr3_length: 14
clone_size: .
v_call: TRBV30
j_call: TRBJ2-5
cdr3_nt: TGTGCCTGGAGTGTCCAGACGGGCGGAGAGACCCAGTACTTC
cdr3_aa: CAWSVQTGGETQYF

d_call: TRBD2
cdr3_length: 16
clone_size: once
v_call: TRBV25-1
j_call: TRBJ2-1
cdr3_nt: TGTGCCAGCAGTGGGGGACTAGCGGGAGGGAGGAATGAGCAGTTCTTC
cdr3_aa: CASSGGLAGGRNEQFF

d_call: TRBD1
cdr3_length: 13
clone_size: few
v_call: TRBV5-6
j_call: TRBJ2-1
cdr3_nt: TGTGCCAGCTCCCAGGGGGCATGGAATGAGCAGTTCTTC
cdr3_aa: CASSQGAWNEQFF

d_call: .
cdr3_length: 14
clone_size: .
v_call: TRBV19
j_call: TRBJ2-1
cdr3_nt: TGTGCCAGTAGTAGCGGGTACGGGTACAATGAGCAGTTCTTC
cdr3_aa: CASSSGYGYNEQFF

d_call: TRBD2
cdr3_length: 18
clone_size: .
v_call: TRBV30
j_call: TRBJ2-2
cdr3_nt: TGTGCCTGGAGGGGAGGGACTAGCGGGCGGATTGCCACCGGGGAGCTGTTTTTT
cdr3_aa: CAWRGGTSGRIATGELFF

d_call: .
cdr3_length: 13
clone_size: .
v_call: TRBV19
j_call: TRBJ2-7
cdr3_nt: TGTGCCAGTAGTATATCTTTAGGTAGCGAGCAGTACTTC
cdr3_aa: CASSISLGSEQYF

d_call: TRBD1
cdr3_length: 14
clone_size: .
v_call: TRBV5-1
j_call: TRBJ2-7
cdr3_nt: TGCGCCAGCAGCTTGTGGACAGGGGTCTACGAGCAGTACTTC
cdr3_aa: CASSLWTGVYEQYF

d_call: .
cdr3_length: 13
clone_size: medium-sized
v_call: TRBV9
j_call: TRBJ2-2
cdr3_nt: TGTGCCAGCAGCGTAGACGGCTCCGGGGAGCTGTTTTTT
cdr3_aa: CASSVDGSGELFF

d_call: .
cdr3_length: 12
clone_size: .
v_call: TRBV29-1
j_call: TRBJ1-2
cdr3_nt: TGCAGCGTTGATGGGCAGGGTCATGGCTACACCTTC
cdr3_aa: CSVDGQGHGYTF

d_call: TRBD1
cdr3_length: 13
clone_size: .
v_call: TRBV30
j_call: TRBJ1-4
cdr3_nt: TGTGCCTGGAGTGTAGGGACAGGTGAAAAACTGTTTTTT
cdr3_aa: CAWSVGTGEKLFF

d_call: .
cdr3_length: 12
clone_size: .
v_call: TRBV13
j_call: TRBJ2-7
cdr3_nt: TGTGCCAGCAGCTTGGGGAACTACGAGCAGTACTTC
cdr3_aa: CASSLGNYEQYF

d_call: .
cdr3_length: 16
clone_size: .
v_call: TRBV18
j_call: TRBJ2-7
cdr3_nt: TGTGCCAGCTCACCACAGGAACAAAGGACGGTGCGGGAGCAGTACTTC
cdr3_aa: CASSPQEQRTVREQYF

d_call: TRBD1
cdr3_length: 15
clone_size: .
v_call: TRBV7-3
j_call: TRBJ1-1
cdr3_nt: TGTGCCAGCAGCTCACAGGGGTCCATGAACACTGAAGCTTTCTTT
cdr3_aa: CASSSQGSMNTEAFF

d_call: .
cdr3_length: 15
clone_size: .
v_call: TRBV6-6
j_call: TRBJ2-6
cdr3_nt: TGTGCCAGCAGTCCCCTCGGTGGGTCCGCCAACGTCCTGACTTTC
cdr3_aa: CASSPLGGSANVLTF